What follows describes a single TCR beta chain. TCRdb keeps only in-frame clones here, not all; method: immunoSEQ multiplex PCR. The table shows roughly 200,000 clones, with approximately 85% occurring only once. CDR3 length: 15 residues. V lost 4 bases to trimming and J lost 7 bases, with 14 bases between them. The V gene's germline CDR1 is SGHNT and CDR2 YENEEA. This sample was included in a study of blood T cell repertoires in COVID-19. V is TRBV11-3 and J is TRBJ1-6; perhaps TRBD1 as D (5 bases). Sequences were obtained from PBMCs or T cells enriched from blood (not recorded which). The source is a middle-aged man who had recovered from COVID-19. CDR3: CASSSRGGGNSPLHF. DNA for the CDR3: TGTGCCAGCAGCTCCCGCGGGGGAGGGAATTCACCCCTCCACTTT.